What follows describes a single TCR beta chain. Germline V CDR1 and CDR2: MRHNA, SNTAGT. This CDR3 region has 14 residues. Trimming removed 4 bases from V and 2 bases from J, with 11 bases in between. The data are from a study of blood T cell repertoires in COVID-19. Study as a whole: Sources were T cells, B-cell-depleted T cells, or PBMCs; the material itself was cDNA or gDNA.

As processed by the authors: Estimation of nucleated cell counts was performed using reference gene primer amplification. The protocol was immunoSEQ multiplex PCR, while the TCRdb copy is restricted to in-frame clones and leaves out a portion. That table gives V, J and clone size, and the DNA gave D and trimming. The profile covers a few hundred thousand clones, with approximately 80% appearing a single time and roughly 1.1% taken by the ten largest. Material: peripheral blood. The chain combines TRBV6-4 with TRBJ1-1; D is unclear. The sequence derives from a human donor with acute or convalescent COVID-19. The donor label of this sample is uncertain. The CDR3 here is CASSGGHANTEAFF. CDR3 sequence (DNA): TGTGCCAGCAGTGGCGGGCACGCAAACACTGAAGCTTTCTTT.